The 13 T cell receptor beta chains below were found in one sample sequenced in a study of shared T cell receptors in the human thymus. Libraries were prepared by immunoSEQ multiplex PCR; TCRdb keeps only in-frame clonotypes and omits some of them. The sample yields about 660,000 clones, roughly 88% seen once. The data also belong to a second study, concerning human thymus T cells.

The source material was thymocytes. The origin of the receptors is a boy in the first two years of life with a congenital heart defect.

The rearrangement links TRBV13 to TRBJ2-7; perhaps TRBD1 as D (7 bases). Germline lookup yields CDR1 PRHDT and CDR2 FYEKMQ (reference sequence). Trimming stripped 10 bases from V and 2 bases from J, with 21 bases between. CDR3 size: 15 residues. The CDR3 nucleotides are TGTGCCAACCACCCGCCGACAGGGAGGACCTACGAGCAGTACTTC. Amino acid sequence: CANHPPTGRTYEQYF.

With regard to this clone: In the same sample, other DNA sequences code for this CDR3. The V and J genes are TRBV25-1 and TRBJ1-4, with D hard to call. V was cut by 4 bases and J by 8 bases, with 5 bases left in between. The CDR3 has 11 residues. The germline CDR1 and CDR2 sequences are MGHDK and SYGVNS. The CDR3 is CASSGGEKLFF. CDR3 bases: TGTGCCAGCAGTGGAGGGGAAAAACTGTTTTTT. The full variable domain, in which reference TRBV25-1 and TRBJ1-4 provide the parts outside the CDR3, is EADIYQTPRYLVIGTGKKITLECSQTMGHDKMYWYQQDPGMELHLIHYSYGVNSTEKGDLSSESTVSRIRTEHFPLTLESARPSHTSQYLCASSGGEKLFFGSGTQLSVL.

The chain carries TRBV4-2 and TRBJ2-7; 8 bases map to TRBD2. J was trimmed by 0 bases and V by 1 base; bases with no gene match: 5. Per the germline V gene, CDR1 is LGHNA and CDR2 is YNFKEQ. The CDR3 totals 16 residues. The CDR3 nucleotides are TGTGCCAGCAGCCAAGGCCCGGGACTAGTCTCCTACGAGCAGTACTTC. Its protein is CASSQGPGLVSYEQYF.

The CDR3, as DNA: TGCAGCGCTAGACTAGCTAATGAGCAGTTCTTC. This encodes CSARLANEQFF. The chain links TRBV29-1 to TRBJ2-1; TRBD2 aligns across 7 bases. The CDR3 is made up of 11 amino acids. V shed 7 bases, J shed 7 bases, and the junction held 4 bases outside the gene matches. Germline CDR1 is SQVTM and CDR2 is ANQGSEA.

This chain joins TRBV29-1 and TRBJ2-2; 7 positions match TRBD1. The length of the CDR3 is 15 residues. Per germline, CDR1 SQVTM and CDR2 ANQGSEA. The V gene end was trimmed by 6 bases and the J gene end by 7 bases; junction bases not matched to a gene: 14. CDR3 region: CSVGTGQVGNGELFF. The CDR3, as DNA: TGCAGCGTGGGAACCGGACAGGTTGGGAACGGGGAGCTGTTTTTT.

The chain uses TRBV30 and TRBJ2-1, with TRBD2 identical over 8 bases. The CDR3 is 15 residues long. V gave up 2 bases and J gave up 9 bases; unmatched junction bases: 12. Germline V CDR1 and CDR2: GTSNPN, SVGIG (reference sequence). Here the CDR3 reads CAWSPQTSGSSEQFF. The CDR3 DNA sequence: TGTGCCTGGAGTCCGCAAACCAGCGGGAGTTCTGAGCAGTTCTTC. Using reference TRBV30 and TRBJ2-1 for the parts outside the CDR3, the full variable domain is SQTIHQWPATLVQPVGSPLSLECTVEGTSNPNLYWYRQAAGRGLQLLFYSVGIGQISSEVPQNLSASRPQDRQFILSSKKLLLSDSGFYLCAWSPQTSGSSEQFFGPGTRLTVL.

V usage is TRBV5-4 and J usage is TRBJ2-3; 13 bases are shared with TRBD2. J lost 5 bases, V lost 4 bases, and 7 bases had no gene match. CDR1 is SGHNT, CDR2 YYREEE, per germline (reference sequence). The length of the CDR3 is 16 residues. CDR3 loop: CASSPTSGRAGDTQYF. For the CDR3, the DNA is TGTGCCAGCAGCCCTACTAGCGGGAGGGCCGGAGATACGCAGTATTTT.

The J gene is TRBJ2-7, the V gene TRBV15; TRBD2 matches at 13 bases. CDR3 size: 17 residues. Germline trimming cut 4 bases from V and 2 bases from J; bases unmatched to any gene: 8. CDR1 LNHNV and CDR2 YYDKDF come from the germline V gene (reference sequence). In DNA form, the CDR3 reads TGTGCCACCAGCATATCACAGGGGACTAGCGGGGCCTACGAGCAGTACTTC. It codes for CATSISQGTSGAYEQYF.

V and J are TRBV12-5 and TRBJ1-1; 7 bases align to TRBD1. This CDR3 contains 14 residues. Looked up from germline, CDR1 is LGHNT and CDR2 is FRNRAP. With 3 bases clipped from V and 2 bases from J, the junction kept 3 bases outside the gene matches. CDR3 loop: CASGFGTVNTEAFF. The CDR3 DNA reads TGTGCTAGTGGTTTTGGGACAGTCAACACTGAAGCTTTCTTT.

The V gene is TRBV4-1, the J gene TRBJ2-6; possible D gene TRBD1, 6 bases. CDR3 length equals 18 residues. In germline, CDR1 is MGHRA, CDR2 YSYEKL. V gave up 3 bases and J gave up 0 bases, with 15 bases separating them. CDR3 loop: CASSHIRGVSSGANVLTF. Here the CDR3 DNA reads TGCGCCAGCAGCCATATCAGGGGCGTTAGCTCTGGGGCCAACGTCCTGACTTTC.

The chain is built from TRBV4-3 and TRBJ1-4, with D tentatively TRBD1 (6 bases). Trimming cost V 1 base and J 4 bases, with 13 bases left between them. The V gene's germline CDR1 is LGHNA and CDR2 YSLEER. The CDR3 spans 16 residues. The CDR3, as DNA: TGCGCCAGCAGCCAAGGGAGGACAGTCAATAATGAAAAACTGTTTTTT. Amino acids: CASSQGRTVNNEKLFF.

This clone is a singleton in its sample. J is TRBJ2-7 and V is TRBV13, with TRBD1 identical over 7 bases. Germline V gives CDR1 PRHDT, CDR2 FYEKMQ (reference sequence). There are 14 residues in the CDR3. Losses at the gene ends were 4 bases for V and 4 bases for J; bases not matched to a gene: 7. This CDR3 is CASSSEGADYEQYF. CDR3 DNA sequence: TGTGCCAGCAGCTCTGAGGGGGCCGATTACGAGCAGTACTTC. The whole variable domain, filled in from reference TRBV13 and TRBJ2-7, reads AAGVIQSPRHLIKEKRETATLKCYPIPRHDTVYWYQQGPGQDPQFLISFYEKMQSDKGSIPDRFSAQQFSDYHSELNMSSLELGDSALYFCASSSEGADYEQYFGPGTRLTVT.

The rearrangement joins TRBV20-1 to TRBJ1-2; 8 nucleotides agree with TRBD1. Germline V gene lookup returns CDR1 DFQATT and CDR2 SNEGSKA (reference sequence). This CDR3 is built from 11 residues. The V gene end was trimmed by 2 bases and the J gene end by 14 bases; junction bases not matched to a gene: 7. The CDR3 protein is CSARKPDRDTF. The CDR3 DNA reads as TGCAGTGCTAGAAAGCCGGACAGGGATACCTTC.